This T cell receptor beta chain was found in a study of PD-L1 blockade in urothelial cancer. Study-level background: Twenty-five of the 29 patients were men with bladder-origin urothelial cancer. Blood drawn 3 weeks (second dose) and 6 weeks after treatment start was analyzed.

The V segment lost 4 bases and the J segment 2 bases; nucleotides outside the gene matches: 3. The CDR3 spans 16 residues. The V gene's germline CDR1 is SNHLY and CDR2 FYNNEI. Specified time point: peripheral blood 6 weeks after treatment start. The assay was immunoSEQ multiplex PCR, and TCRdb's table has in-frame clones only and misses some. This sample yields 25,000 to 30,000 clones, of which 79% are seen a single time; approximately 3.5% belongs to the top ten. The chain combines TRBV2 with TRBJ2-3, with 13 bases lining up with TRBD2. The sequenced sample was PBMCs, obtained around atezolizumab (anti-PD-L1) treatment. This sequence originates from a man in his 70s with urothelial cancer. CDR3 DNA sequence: TGTGCCAGCAGTGGGGGACTAGCGGGGAACACAGATACGCAGTATTTT. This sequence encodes CASSGGLAGNTDTQYF. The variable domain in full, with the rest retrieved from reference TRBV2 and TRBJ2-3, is EPEVTQTPSHQVTQMGQEVILRCVPISNHLYFYWYRQILGQKVEFLVSFYNNEISEKSEIFDDQFSVERPDGSNFTLKIRSTKLEDSAMYFCASSGGLAGNTDTQYFGPGTRLTVL.